One and the same sample provided the 8 T cell receptor beta chains below, sequenced in a study of blood T cell repertoires in COVID-19. The method was immunoSEQ multiplex PCR; TCRdb's version includes in-frame clones alone and lacks a portion of them. The sample has 130,000 or so clones; around 82% are singletons. The specimen sequenced was peripheral blood. The receptor set was obtained from a human donor in a cohort sampled during active COVID-19.

V gene TRBV7-9 combines with J gene TRBJ1-4; weak D call: TRBD1 (5 bases). The CDR3 extends over 14 amino acids. Trimming left V 1 base short and J 7 bases short, with 10 bases between. Germline CDR1 reads SEHNR; CDR2 reads FQNEAQ (reference sequence). DNA for the CDR3: TGTGCCAGCAGCTTAGGCCAGGGAGGTGAAAAACTGTTTTTT. It codes for CASSLGQGGEKLFF.

This rearrangement joins TRBV29-1 to TRBJ2-7, with a weak D call TRBD2 (6 bases). CDR3 size: 11 residues. Germline V CDR1 and CDR2: SQVTM, ANQGSEA. Trimming shortened V by 0 bases and J by 9 bases, and 9 bases separated the two germline ends. CDR3 DNA sequence: TGCAGCGTTGAAGAGGTGGGGGGGCAGTACTTC. It translates to CSVEEVGGQYF.

The chain joins TRBV19 to TRBJ1-1; 9 nucleotides agree with TRBD1. The ends lost 4 bases at V and 4 bases at J; junction bases unmatched: 7. The length of the CDR3 is 15 residues. Germline CDR1 is LNHDA and CDR2 is SQIVND (reference sequence). The CDR3 nucleotides are TGTGCCAGTAGTACCCACAGGGGGCAGAGCACTGAAGCTTTCTTT. Its protein product is CASSTHRGQSTEAFF.

The rearrangement links TRBV18 to TRBJ1-3, with TRBD1 matching over 7 bases. This CDR3 contains 15 residues. The V and J ends lost 3 bases and 0 bases, in that order; junction bases with no gene match: 2. The germline CDR1 and CDR2 sequences are KGHSH and LQKENI. The CDR3 DNA reads TGTGCCAGCTCACCCCGACAGGGCTCTGGAAACACCATATATTTT. This translates into CASSPRQGSGNTIYF.

This sequence joins TRBV19 and TRBJ1-6; 7 bases are a match to TRBD1. V dropped 8 bases and J dropped 6; count of bases not matched to a gene: 7. This CDR3 is 14 amino acids long. Per the germline V gene, CDR1 is LNHDA and CDR2 is SQIVND (reference sequence). This CDR3 reads CASSTGTANSPLHF. The CDR3 region has the DNA TGTGCCAGTTCTACCGGGACAGCTAATTCACCCCTCCACTTT.

The rearrangement uses TRBV20-1 and TRBJ2-7, with D perhaps matching TRBD2 (6 bases). The germline CDR1 and CDR2 sequences are DFQATT and SNEGSKA (reference sequence). V was clipped by 3 bases and J by 5 bases, with 8 bases between them. This CDR3 is 11 amino acids long. The CDR3 here is CSASRGDEQYF. CDR3 bases: TGCAGTGCTAGTCGCGGGGACGAGCAGTACTTC.

V usage is TRBV15 and J usage is TRBJ1-1, with a tentative D call TRBD1 (5 bases). The CDR3 loop spans 21 amino acids. Trimming took off 0 bases at V and 3 bases at J, with 29 bases between the two ends. Germline CDR1 and CDR2: LNHNV and YYDKDF (reference sequence). The chain's CDR3 is CATSRDFGLRQGTFGYTEAFF. CDR3 sequence (DNA): TGTGCCACCAGCAGAGATTTTGGGCTTAGGCAGGGAACATTTGGGTACACTGAAGCTTTCTTT.

V usage is TRBV28 and J usage is TRBJ1-2; D is undetermined. Trimming stripped 5 bases from V and 5 bases from J, with 15 bases between. The germline V gene encodes CDR1 MDHEN and CDR2 SYDVKM. This CDR3 has 14 residues. This chain's CDR3 is CASSPPFSVYGYTF. CDR3 coding DNA: TGTGCCAGCAGTCCCCCTTTCTCTGTTTATGGCTACACCTTC.